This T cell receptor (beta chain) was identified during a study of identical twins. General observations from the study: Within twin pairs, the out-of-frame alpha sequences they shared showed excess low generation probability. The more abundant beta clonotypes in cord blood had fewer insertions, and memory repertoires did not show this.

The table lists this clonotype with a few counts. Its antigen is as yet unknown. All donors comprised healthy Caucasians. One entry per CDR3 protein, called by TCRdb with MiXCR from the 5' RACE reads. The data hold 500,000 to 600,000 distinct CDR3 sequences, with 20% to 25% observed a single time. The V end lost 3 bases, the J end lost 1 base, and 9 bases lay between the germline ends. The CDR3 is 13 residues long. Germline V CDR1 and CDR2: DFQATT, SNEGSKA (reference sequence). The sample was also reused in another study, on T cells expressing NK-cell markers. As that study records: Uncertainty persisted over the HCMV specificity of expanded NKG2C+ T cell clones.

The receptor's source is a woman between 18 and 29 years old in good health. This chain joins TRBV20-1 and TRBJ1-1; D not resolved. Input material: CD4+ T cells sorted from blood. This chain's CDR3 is CSASETTNTEAFF. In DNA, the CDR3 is TGCAGTGCTAGTGAGACAACGAACACTGAAGCTTTCTTT.